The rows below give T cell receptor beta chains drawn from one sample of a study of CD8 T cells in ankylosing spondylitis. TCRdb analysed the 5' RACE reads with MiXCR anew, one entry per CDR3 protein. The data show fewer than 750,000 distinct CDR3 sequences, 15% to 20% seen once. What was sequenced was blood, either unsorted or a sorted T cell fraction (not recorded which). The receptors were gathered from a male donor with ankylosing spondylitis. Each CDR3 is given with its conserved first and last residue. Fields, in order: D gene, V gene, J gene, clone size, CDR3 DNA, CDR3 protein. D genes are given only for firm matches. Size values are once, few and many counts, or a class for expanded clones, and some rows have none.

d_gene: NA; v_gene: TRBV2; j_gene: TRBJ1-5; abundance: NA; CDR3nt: TGTGCCAGCAGTGGACTGGGCCGAGGGAATCAGCCCCAGCATTTT; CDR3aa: CASSGLGRGNQPQHF
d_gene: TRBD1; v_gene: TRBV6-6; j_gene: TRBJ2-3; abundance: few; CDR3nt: TGTGCCAGCGCCTGGGACAGCTCAGATACGCAGTATTTT; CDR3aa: CASAWDSSDTQYF
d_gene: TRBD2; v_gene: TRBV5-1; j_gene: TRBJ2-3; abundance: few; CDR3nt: TGCGCCAGCAAAACAAGGACTAGCGGGGGGCCCTACTCAGATACGCAGTATTTT; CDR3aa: CASKTRTSGGPYSDTQYF
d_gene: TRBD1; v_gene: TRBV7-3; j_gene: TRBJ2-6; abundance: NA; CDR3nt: TGTGCCAGCAGCCCGAGGGACAGACCCTCTGGGGCCAACGTCCTGACTTTC; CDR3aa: CASSPRDRPSGANVLTF
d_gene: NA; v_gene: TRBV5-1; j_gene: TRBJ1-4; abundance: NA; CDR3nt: TGCGCCAGCAGCTTGGGAGGGGATAATGAAAAACTGTTTTTT; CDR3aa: CASSLGGDNEKLFF
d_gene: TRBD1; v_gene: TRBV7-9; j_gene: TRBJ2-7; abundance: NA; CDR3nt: TGTGCCAGCAGCTTACCCGGACAGGGGGGAACCTACGAGCAGTACTTC; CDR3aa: CASSLPGQGGTYEQYF
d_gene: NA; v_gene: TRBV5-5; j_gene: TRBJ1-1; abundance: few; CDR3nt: TGTGCCAGCAGCCTACAAACAGGTTACACTGAAGCTTTCTTT; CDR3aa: CASSLQTGYTEAFF
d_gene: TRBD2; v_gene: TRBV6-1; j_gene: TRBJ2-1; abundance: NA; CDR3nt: TGTGCCAGCAGTGAAGCCCCTAGCGGGGGGCGCTATGAGCAGTTCTTC; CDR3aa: CASSEAPSGGRYEQFF
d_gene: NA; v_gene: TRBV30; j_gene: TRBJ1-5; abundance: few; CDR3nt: TGTGCCTGGAGTGGAGGGGCCAATCAGCCCCAGCATTTT; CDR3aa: CAWSGGANQPQHF
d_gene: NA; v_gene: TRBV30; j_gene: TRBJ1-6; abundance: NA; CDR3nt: TGTGCCTGGAGGCGGGCGAGCTCCTATAATTCACCCCTCCACTTT; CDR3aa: CAWRRASSYNSPLHF
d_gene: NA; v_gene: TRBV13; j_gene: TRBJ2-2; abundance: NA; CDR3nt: TGTGCCAGCAGCTCCGGGGGGCCGTCCACCGGGGAGCTGTTTTTT; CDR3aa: CASSSGGPSTGELFF
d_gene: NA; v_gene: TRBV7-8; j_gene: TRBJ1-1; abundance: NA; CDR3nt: TGTGCCAGCAGCGTAAGGGGAGCCTACGCTTGGGACACTGAAGCTTTCTTT; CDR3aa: CASSVRGAYAWDTEAFF
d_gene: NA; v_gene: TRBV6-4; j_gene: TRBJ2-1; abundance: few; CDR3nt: TGTGCCAGCAGTGAAGCAGCGGGCTCCTACAATGAGCAGTTCTTC; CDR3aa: CASSEAAGSYNEQFF
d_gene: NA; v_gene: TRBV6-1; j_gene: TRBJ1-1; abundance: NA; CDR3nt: TGTGCCAGCAGCCGACTGACAGAGTACACTGAAGCTTTCTTT; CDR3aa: CASSRLTEYTEAFF
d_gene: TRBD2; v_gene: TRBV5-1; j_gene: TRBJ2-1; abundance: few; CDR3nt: TGCGCCAGCAGCGTGCGGGGGGACAATGAGCAGTTCTTC; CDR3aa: CASSVRGDNEQFF
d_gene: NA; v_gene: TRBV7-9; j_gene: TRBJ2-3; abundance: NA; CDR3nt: TGTGCCAGCAGCTTAGAGGCCGCAAATACGCAGTATTTT; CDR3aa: CASSLEAANTQYF
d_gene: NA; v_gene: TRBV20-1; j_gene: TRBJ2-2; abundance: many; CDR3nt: TGCAGTGCTAGAGATAGAACCCGAGGCCTAGGACGCACCGGGGAGCTGTTTTTT; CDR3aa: CSARDRTRGLGRTGELFF
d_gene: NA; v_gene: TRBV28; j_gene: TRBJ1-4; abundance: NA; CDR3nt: TGTGCCAGCGAGGGAAAGGAGGAAAAACTGTTTTTT; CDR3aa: CASEGKEEKLFF
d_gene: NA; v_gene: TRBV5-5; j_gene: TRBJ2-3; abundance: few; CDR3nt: TGTGCCAGCAGCCTAGGGTATACCACAGATACGCAGTATTTT; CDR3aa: CASSLGYTTDTQYF
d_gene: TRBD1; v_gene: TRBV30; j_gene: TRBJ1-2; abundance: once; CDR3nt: TGTGCCTGGTGGACAGGGGGCTATGGCTACACCTTC; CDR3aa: CAWWTGGYGYTF
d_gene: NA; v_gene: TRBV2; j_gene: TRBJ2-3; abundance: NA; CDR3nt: TGTGCCAGCAGTGAAGATACAGCCACAGATACGCAGTATTTT; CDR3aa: CASSEDTATDTQYF
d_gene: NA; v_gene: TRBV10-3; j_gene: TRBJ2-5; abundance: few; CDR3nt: TGTGCCATCAGGCCAGCGGAGGGGGGAGAGACCCAGTACTTC; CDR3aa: CAIRPAEGGETQYF
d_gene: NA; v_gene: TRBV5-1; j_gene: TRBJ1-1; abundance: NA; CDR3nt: TGCGCCAGCAGCAGCCGGGCGGGAGCTTTCTTT; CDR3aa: CASSSRAGAFF
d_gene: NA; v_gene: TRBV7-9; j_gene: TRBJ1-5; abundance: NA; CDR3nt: TGTGCCAGCAGCTCGGACACTGGCAATCAGCCCCAGCATTTT; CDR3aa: CASSSDTGNQPQHF
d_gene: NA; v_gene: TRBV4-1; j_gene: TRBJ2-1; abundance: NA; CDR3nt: TGCGCCAGCAGCCAACCTCCTTTTAGGGAGCAGTTCTTC; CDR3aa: CASSQPPFREQFF
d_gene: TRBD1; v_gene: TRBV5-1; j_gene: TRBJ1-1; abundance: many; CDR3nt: TGCGCCAGCAGCTTGGACGGGACAGGGAGGGAGGTTGACACTGAAGCTTTCTTT; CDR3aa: CASSLDGTGREVDTEAFF
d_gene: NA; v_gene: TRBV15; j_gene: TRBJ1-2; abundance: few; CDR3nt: TGTGCCACCAGCAGAGGGGACATAACTGGCTACACCTTC; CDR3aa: CATSRGDITGYTF
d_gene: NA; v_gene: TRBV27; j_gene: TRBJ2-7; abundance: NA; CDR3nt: TGTGCCAGCAGTTTCGTATACGAGCAGTACTTC; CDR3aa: CASSFVYEQYF